One and the same sample provided the 9 T cell receptor beta chains below, sequenced in a study of early T cells in non-severe SARS-CoV-2 infection. From the 5' RACE reads, TCRdb called clonotypes with MiXCR, one entry per CDR3 protein. The table includes 70,000 to 95,000 distinct CDR3 sequences, roughly 14% detected once. Material for sequencing was whole blood. These TCRs come from an adult who was a healthcare worker with PCR-confirmed SARS-CoV-2 infection or an uninfected control (not recorded which).

This clonotype was detected only a few times. The chain uses TRBV2 and TRBJ2-7, with a weak D call TRBD1 (6 bases). Germline CDR1 is SNHLY and CDR2 is FYNNEI. V lost 6 bases to trimming and J lost 0 bases, with 9 bases between them. The CDR3 runs 13 residues. The CDR3: CASRQGSSYEQYV. In nucleotides, the CDR3 is TGTGCCAGCAGACAGGGAAGCTCCTACGAGCAGTACGTC.

This chain uses TRBV19 with TRBJ2-3; the D is unclear. The CDR3 covers 14 residues. V gave up 3 bases and J gave up 0 bases, with 7 bases separating them. Germline V CDR1 and CDR2: LNHDA, SQIVND (reference sequence). CDR3 sequence: CASSMRSSTDTQYF. Here the CDR3 DNA reads TGTGCCAGTAGTATGCGGAGTAGCACAGATACGCAGTATTTT.

This clonotype was picked up a small number of times. This chain uses TRBV2 with TRBJ2-1; D remains unclear. The germline CDR1 and CDR2 sequences are SNHLY and FYNNEI. With 7 bases removed from V and 0 bases from J, the gap between germline ends came to 13 bases. The CDR3 has 15 residues. This chain's CDR3 is CASKRARSSYNEQFF. The CDR3 nucleotides read TGTGCCAGCAAAAGGGCTAGAAGCTCCTACAATGAGCAGTTCTTC.

In this sample, this clonotype turned up a few times. The V gene is TRBV5-1, the J gene TRBJ1-2; D uncertain. This CDR3 spans 13 amino acids. The V end lost 2 bases, the J end lost 0 bases, and 5 bases lay between the germline ends. From germline, CDR1 is SGHRS and CDR2 YFSETQ. CDR3 nucleotide sequence: TGCGCCAGCAGCTTTACTTCTAACTATGGCTACACCTTC. Translated: CASSFTSNYGYTF.

The chain is built from TRBV30 and TRBJ2-6; D is perhaps TRBD1 or TRBD2 (6 bases each). V was pared by 2 bases and J by 4 bases, with 18 bases between. Germline CDR1 reads GTSNPN; CDR2 reads SVGIG (reference sequence). This CDR3 comprises 17 residues. CDR3: CAWSPRGLIVGANVLTF. In nucleotides, the CDR3 is TGTGCCTGGAGTCCACGGGGGCTAATAGTGGGGGCCAACGTCCTGACTTTC.

This clonotype was counted at least ten times. The V gene is TRBV20-1, the J gene TRBJ2-4; tentatively, D is TRBD1 (5 bases). The CDR3 sequence is 13 residues long. In germline, CDR1 is DFQATT, CDR2 SNEGSKA (reference sequence). V dropped 0 bases and J dropped 7 bases, with 10 bases sitting between them. The CDR3 DNA sequence: TGCAGTGCTAGAGATCAAGGACATAACATTCAGTACTTC. Translated, it gives CSARDQGHNIQYF.

The CDR3 sequence is CASSEQLKVYGYTF. DNA of the CDR3: TGTGCCAGCAGTGAACAGCTCAAAGTCTATGGCTACACCTTC. This rearrangement joins TRBV2 to TRBJ1-2; D remains ambiguous. CDR1 and CDR2 from the germline V gene are SNHLY and FYNNEI. V dropped 2 bases and J dropped 4 bases, with 11 bases sitting between them. The CDR3 spans 14 residues. Full variable domain (remainder filled in from reference TRBV2 and TRBJ1-2): EPEVTQTPSHQVTQMGQEVILRCVPISNHLYFYWYRQILGQKVEFLVSFYNNEISEKSEIFDDQFSVERPDGSNFTLKIRSTKLEDSAMYFCASSEQLKVYGYTFGSGTRLTVV.

J is TRBJ1-6 and V is TRBV2; D is ambiguous. CDR3 length equals 13 residues. Germline V lookup: CDR1 SNHLY, CDR2 FYNNEI. Trimming removed 11 bases from V and 8 bases from J, with 16 bases in between. The CDR3 spells CAGLSGQDSPLHF. The CDR3 coding sequence is TGTGCCGGACTTTCGGGTCAGGATTCACCCCTCCACTTT.

The rearrangement uses TRBV6-5 and TRBJ1-1; D unresolved. CDR1 is MNHEY, CDR2 SVGAGI, per germline. The CDR3 length is 11 residues. Trimming removed 7 bases from V and 6 bases from J, with 9 bases in between. This CDR3 reads CASNSAAEAFF. The CDR3 DNA follows: TGTGCCAGCAATTCAGCAGCTGAAGCTTTCTTT.